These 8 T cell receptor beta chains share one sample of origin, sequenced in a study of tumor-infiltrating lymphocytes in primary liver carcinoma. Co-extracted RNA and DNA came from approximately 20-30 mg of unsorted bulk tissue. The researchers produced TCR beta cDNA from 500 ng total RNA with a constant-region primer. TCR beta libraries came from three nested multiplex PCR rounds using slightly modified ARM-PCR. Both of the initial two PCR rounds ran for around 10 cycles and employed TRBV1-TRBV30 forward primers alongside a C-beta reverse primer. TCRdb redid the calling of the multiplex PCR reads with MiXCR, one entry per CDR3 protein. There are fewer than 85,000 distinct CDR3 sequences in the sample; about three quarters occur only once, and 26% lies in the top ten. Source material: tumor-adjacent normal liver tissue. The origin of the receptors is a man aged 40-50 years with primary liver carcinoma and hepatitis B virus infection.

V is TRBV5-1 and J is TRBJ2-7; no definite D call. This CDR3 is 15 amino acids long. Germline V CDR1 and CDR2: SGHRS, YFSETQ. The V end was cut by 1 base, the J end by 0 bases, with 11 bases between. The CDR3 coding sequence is TGCGCCAGCAGCTTGAGGGCAGGACCCTCCTACGAGCAGTACTTC. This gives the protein CASSLRAGPSYEQYF.

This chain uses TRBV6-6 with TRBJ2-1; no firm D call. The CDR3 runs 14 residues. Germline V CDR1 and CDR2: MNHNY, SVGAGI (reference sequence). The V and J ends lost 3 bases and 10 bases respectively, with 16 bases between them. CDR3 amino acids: CASSYTESGNEQFF. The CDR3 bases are TGTGCCAGCAGTTATACCGAGTCAGGCAACGAGCAGTTCTTC.

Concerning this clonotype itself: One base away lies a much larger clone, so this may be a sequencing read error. Here the CDR3 DNA reads TGCGCCAGCAGGTTATTGCAGGGGGGAACTGAAGCTTTCTTT. Protein product: CASRLLQGGTEAFF. V usage is TRBV5-1 and J usage is TRBJ1-1, with TRBD1 identical over 7 bases. V was pared by 5 bases and J by 5 bases, with 9 bases of the junction left unmatched. Germline values: CDR1 SGHRS, CDR2 YFSETQ. The CDR3 is 14 amino acids.

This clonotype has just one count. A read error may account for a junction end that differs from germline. As DNA, the CDR3 is TGTGCCAACAGCTCAGGGACCCGGGACAAGGGAAATTTAGCCAAAAACATTCAGTACTTC. Translation: CANSSGTRDKGNLAKNIQYF. The chain couples TRBV11-1 to TRBJ2-4; D is possibly TRBD1 (6 bases). The CDR3 loop spans 20 amino acids. The germline CDR1 and CDR2 sequences are SGHAT and FQDESV (reference sequence).

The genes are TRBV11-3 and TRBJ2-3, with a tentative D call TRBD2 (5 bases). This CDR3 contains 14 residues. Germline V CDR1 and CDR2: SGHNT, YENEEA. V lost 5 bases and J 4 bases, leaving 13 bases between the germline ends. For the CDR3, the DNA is TGTGCCAGCAGCGTAGGCCGGGGATCAGATACGCAGTATTTT. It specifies CASSVGRGSDTQYF.

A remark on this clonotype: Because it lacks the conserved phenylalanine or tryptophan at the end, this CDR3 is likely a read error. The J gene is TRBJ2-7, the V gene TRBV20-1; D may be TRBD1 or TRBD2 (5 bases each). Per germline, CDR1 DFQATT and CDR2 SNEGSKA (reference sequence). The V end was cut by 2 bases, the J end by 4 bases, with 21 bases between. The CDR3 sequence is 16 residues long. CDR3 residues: CSARPAGRGSGYEQYS. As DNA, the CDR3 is TGCAGTGCTAGACCTGCCGGGCGCGGGTCAGGGTACGAGCAGTACTCC.

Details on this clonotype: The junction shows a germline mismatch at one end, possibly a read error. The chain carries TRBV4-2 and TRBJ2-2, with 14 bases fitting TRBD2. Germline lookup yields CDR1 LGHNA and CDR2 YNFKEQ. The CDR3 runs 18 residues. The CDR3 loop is CVSCQGTSGSLNPGELLF. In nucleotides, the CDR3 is TGTGTCAGTTGCCAAGGGACTAGCGGGAGTCTAAATCCCGGGGAGCTGTTATTT.

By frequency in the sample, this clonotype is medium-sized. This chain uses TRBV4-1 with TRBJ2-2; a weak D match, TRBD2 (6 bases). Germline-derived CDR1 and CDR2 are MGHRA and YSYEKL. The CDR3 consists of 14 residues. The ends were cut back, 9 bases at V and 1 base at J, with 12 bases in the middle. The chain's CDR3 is CASNPGVNTGELFF. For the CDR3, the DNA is TGCGCCAGTAATCCGGGGGTGAACACCGGGGAGCTGTTTTTT.